This T cell receptor (beta chain) was identified during a study of blood T cell repertoires in COVID-19. The wider study: There were acute and convalescent COVID-19 samples, and they came from the United States, Italy and Spain.

Original data processing: Quantification of nucleated cells was approximated via reference gene primer amplification. The data were produced by immunoSEQ multiplex PCR, yet TCRdb's version contains in-frame clones alone and is incomplete. The V and J calls and clone size come from that table; D and trimming were worked out from the DNA. The sample contains some 300,000 clones, around 89% of which appear only once. The sequencing input was peripheral blood. The origin of this receptor is a woman aged 40 to 50 with COVID-19, enrolled during active disease.

CDR3 sequence reads: CASSPDPGSYEQYF. CDR3 bases: TGTGCCAGCTCCCCGGATCCAGGCTCCTACGAGCAGTACTTC. This chain connects TRBV5-4 to TRBJ2-7; D is undetermined. The CDR3 totals 14 residues. Germline CDR1 is SGHNT and CDR2 is YYREEE (reference sequence). V was cut by 7 bases and J by 0 bases, with 14 bases left in between.